The 30 T cell receptor beta chains below come from one sample, sequenced in a study of T cells in Graves' hyperthyroidism and ophthalmopathy. RNA transcripts provided the source from which TCR beta CDR3 regions were amplified. When the TCR CDR3 underwent first-round RT-PCR, the HTBI primer set was used. TCRdb recomputed calls from the multiplex PCR reads with MiXCR, one row per CDR3 protein. The sample holds roughly 640,000 distinct CDR3 sequences, about a sixth seen once. The sample was blood. The receptors stem from a woman in her 40s with Graves' ophthalmopathy.

This clonotype was seen repeatedly, ten times or more. The chain joins TRBV6-1 to TRBJ2-3; perhaps D is TRBD1 or TRBD2 (5 bases each). Germline CDR1 is MNHNS and CDR2 is SASEGT. The germline V and J ends were trimmed by 7 bases and 2 bases, with 10 bases remaining between them. The CDR3 sequence is 13 residues long. CDR3: CASIGAPTDTQYF. For the CDR3, the DNA is TGTGCCAGCATCGGGGCCCCCACAGATACGCAGTATTTT.

This clonotype was detected many times. This chain joins TRBV30 and TRBJ2-5; D not resolved. This CDR3 is 13 amino acids long. V dropped 2 bases and J dropped 2 bases, with 9 bases sitting between them. CDR1 and CDR2 from the germline V gene are GTSNPN and SVGIG (reference sequence). The CDR3 DNA is TGTGCCTGGAGTCCGGACGGACAAGAGACCCAGTACTTC. As protein: CAWSPDGQETQYF.

This clonotype was counted only a few times. V gene TRBV6-1 combines with J gene TRBJ1-6; TRBD1 agrees at 7 bases. Germline V gene sequence: CDR1 MNHNS, CDR2 SASEGT. This CDR3 spans 17 amino acids. V lost 0 bases and J lost 7; bases outside the gene matches: 9. The CDR3 spells CASSEAWGTGVNSPLHF. CDR3 nucleotides: TGTGCCAGCAGTGAAGCGTGGGGAACAGGGGTAAATTCACCCCTCCACTTT.

This clonotype has more than one count but fewer than ten. The CDR3 sequence is CASSKGGPPNTGELFF. The CDR3 DNA reads TGTGCCAGCTCAAAGGGAGGGCCACCGAACACCGGGGAGCTGTTTTTT. V and J are TRBV18 and TRBJ2-2, with 7 bases aligning to TRBD2. Per the germline V gene, CDR1 is KGHSH and CDR2 is LQKENI. J gave up 0 bases and V 5 bases, and 6 bases lay outside the gene matches. This CDR3 contains 16 residues.

The chain is built from TRBV20-1 and TRBJ1-1, with D maybe TRBD1 (6 bases). Germline loops: CDR1 DFQATT, CDR2 SNEGSKA (reference sequence). V shed 1 base and J shed 10 bases, with 13 bases lying between them. The CDR3 has 12 residues. The CDR3 here is CSARAQGPAAFF. Here the CDR3 DNA reads TGCAGTGCTAGAGCACAGGGTCCTGCAGCTTTCTTT.

The chain employs TRBV29-1 and TRBJ2-1, with TRBD2 identical over 10 bases. Trimming removed 0 bases from V and 3 bases from J; junction bases left unmatched: 5. Germline CDR1 is SQVTM and CDR2 is ANQGSEA. The CDR3 runs 16 residues. CDR3 loop: CSVEEWLAGVYNEQFF. In nucleotides, the CDR3 is TGCAGCGTTGAAGAGTGGCTAGCGGGAGTCTACAATGAGCAGTTCTTC.

Many counts were recorded for this clonotype. As DNA, the CDR3 is TGTGCCAGCAGAGATTCAGGAGCCGTAGAAGGGTCACCCCTCCACTTT. This codes for CASRDSGAVEGSPLHF. This rearrangement joins TRBV2 to TRBJ1-6; D unclear. Germline V gene sequence: CDR1 SNHLY, CDR2 FYNNEI. The CDR3 length is 16 residues. Trimming shortened V by 6 bases and J by 10 bases, and 22 bases separated the two germline ends.

This clonotype was recorded a few times. The chain has TRBV7-9 and TRBJ2-1; TRBD1 matches at 8 bases. V shed 1 base, J shed 13 bases, and the junction held 9 bases outside the gene matches. There are 14 residues in the CDR3. In germline, CDR1 is SEHNR, CDR2 FQNEAQ (reference sequence). CDR3 sequence reads: CASSLEGQARGQFF. Here the CDR3 DNA reads TGTGCCAGCAGCTTAGAGGGACAGGCTCGAGGTCAGTTCTTC.

The V and J genes are TRBV30 and TRBJ2-2; D gene uncertain. The CDR3 is 15 residues long. V lost 4 bases and J 2 bases, leaving 14 bases between the germline ends. From germline, CDR1 is GTSNPN and CDR2 SVGIG (reference sequence). DNA for the CDR3: TGTGCCTGGATGGGTCGGGTCTTTAACACCGGGGAGCTGTTTTTT. It codes for CAWMGRVFNTGELFF. The full variable domain, in which reference TRBV30 and TRBJ2-2 provide the parts outside the CDR3, is SQTIHQWPATLVQPVGSPLSLECTVEGTSNPNLYWYRQAAGRGLQLLFYSVGIGQISSEVPQNLSASRPQDRQFILSSKKLLLSDSGFYLCAWMGRVFNTGELFFGEGSRLTVL.

This clonotype was recorded many times. This chain links TRBV12-3 or TRBV12-4 with TRBJ1-2; no clear D gene. The CDR3 covers 13 residues. V was pared by 4 bases and J by 2 bases, with 8 bases between. This chain's CDR3 is CASSSHGNYGYTF. The CDR3 DNA reads as TGTGCCAGCAGTTCGCATGGGAACTATGGCTACACCTTC.

The chain joins TRBV12-3 or TRBV12-4 to TRBJ2-2, with D tentatively TRBD1 or TRBD2 (5 bases each). The V and J ends lost 5 bases and 7 bases respectively, with 11 bases between them. The CDR3 is made up of 13 amino acids. The CDR3 spells CASSESGGGELFF. The CDR3, as DNA: TGTGCCAGCAGTGAGTCTGGGGGCGGGGAGCTGTTTTTT.

The chain recombines TRBV15 with TRBJ1-5; no reliable D call. Between the trimmed V and J ends, which lost 1 base and 0 bases, there was a span of 10 bases. The CDR3 sequence is 16 residues long. Germline lookup yields CDR1 LNHNV and CDR2 YYDKDF (reference sequence). The CDR3 protein is CATSRVRDYSNQPQHF. The CDR3 DNA reads as TGTGCCACCAGCAGAGTAAGAGATTATAGCAATCAGCCCCAGCATTTT. The full variable domain, rest sourced from reference TRBV15 and TRBJ1-5, is DAMVIQNPRYQVTQFGKPVTLSCSQTLNHNVMYWYQQKSSQAPKLLFHYYDKDFNNEADTPDNFQSRRPNTSFCFLDIRSPGLGDTAMYLCATSRVRDYSNQPQHFGDGTRLSIL.

In its sample, this clonotype was seen many times. The rearrangement joins TRBV3-1 to TRBJ2-6; D gene unclear. V dropped 6 bases and J dropped 2 bases, with 8 bases sitting between them. Germline CDR1 is LGHDT and CDR2 is YNNKEL (reference sequence). The CDR3 length is 14 residues. This CDR3 reads CASSDLTGANVLTF. CDR3 bases: TGTGCCAGCAGTGACCTAACTGGGGCCAACGTCCTGACTTTC. Combining the CDR3 with reference TRBV3-1 and TRBJ2-6 gives the whole variable domain DTAVSQTPKYLVTQMGNDKSIKCEQNLGHDTMYWYKQDSKKFLKIMFSYNNKELIINETVPNRFSPKSPDKAHLNLHINSLELGDSAVYFCASSDLTGANVLTFGAGSRLTVL.

The chain links TRBV5-1 to TRBJ1-1, with a weak D call TRBD1 (6 bases). The germline V gene encodes CDR1 SGHRS and CDR2 YFSETQ. Deletions cut 2 bases from V and 8 bases from J, with 13 bases between. The CDR3 length is 13 residues. The CDR3: CASSFDRSLEAFF. The DNA for the CDR3 is TGCGCCAGCAGCTTCGACAGGTCATTAGAAGCTTTCTTT.

This clonotype was counted many times. The chain links TRBV28 to TRBJ2-1; TRBD2 matches at 13 bases. This CDR3 comprises 19 residues. J was trimmed by 0 bases and V by 5 bases; bases with no gene match: 10. Germline lookup yields CDR1 MDHEN and CDR2 SYDVKM. The CDR3 sequence is CASSPLEGLAGSSYNEQFF. The CDR3 DNA reads TGTGCCAGCAGTCCTTTAGAGGGACTAGCGGGAAGCTCCTACAATGAGCAGTTCTTC.

This clonotype was seen more than once but under ten times. The chain carries TRBV11-2 and TRBJ2-3; 11 bases line up with TRBD2. Trimming at V came to 4 bases and at J to 2 bases, leaving 11 bases not matched to a gene. Looked up from germline, CDR1 is SGHAT and CDR2 is FQNNGV. The CDR3 sequence is 18 residues long. The chain's CDR3 is CASSSRLAGRVFTDTQYF. The CDR3, as DNA: TGTGCCAGCAGCTCACGACTAGCGGGGAGAGTTTTCACAGATACGCAGTATTTT.

V is TRBV27 and J is TRBJ2-5; no reliable D call. The germline gives CDR1 MNHEY, CDR2 SMNVEV (reference sequence). This CDR3 is built from 15 residues. Trimming shortened V by 4 bases and J by 5 bases, and 17 bases separated the two germline ends. The CDR3 is CASSYSDRPGETQYF. CDR3 coding DNA: TGTGCCAGCAGTTATTCCGACCGACCAGGCGAGACCCAGTACTTC.

At least ten counts were recorded for this clonotype. One junction end disagrees with the germline gene, perhaps due to a read error. V is TRBV7-3 and J is TRBJ2-3; possible D gene TRBD2, 6 bases. Looked up from germline, CDR1 is SGHTA and CDR2 is FQGTGA. The CDR3 has 14 residues. The CDR3 DNA reads TGCGCCAGCAGCTTAAGGGGAGGTACAGATACGCAGTATTTT. Encoded protein: CASSLRGGTDTQYF.

This clonotype has at least ten counts. The chain links TRBV6-5 to TRBJ1-3, with no clear D. With 0 bases removed from V and 0 bases from J, the gap between germline ends came to 9 bases. The CDR3 is 16 amino acids. Per germline, CDR1 MNHEY and CDR2 SVGAGI. This chain's CDR3 is CASSYSTTSSGNTIYF. In nucleotides, the CDR3 is TGTGCCAGCAGTTACTCGACCACGAGCTCTGGAAACACCATATATTTT.

This clonotype was seen a few times. The chain employs TRBV6-1 and TRBJ2-5, with a weak D call TRBD2 (7 bases). V lost 8 bases and J lost 1, with 14 bases in between. Looked up from germline, CDR1 is MNHNS and CDR2 is SASEGT. The CDR3 consists of 14 residues. This chain's CDR3 is CASGGGRPQETQYF. CDR3 bases: TGTGCCAGCGGGGGGGGGCGGCCCCAAGAGACCCAGTACTTC.

Of note for this clonotype: At one end, the junction sequence differs from germline, possibly due to a read error. The gene calls are TRBV6-1 and TRBJ2-2; possible D gene TRBD2, 7 bases. From germline, CDR1 is MNHNS and CDR2 SASEGT. The CDR3 contains 17 residues. This chain's CDR3 is CASHSRGQGSNTGELLF. As DNA, the CDR3 is TGTGCCAGCCACTCGCGGGGGCAGGGGTCGAACACCGGGGAGCTGCTTTTT.

Many counts were recorded for this clonotype. The chain has TRBV29-1 and TRBJ2-1; D remains ambiguous. The V gene lost 0 bases and the J gene lost 4 bases, with 7 bases spanning the gap. From germline, CDR1 is SQVTM and CDR2 ANQGSEA. This CDR3 is 13 amino acids long. CDR3 sequence (DNA): TGCAGCGTTGAAGATCCCAGGTACAATGAGCAGTTCTTC. The encoded protein is CSVEDPRYNEQFF.

This clonotype occurred many times. The chain uses TRBV28 and TRBJ1-1, with D possibly TRBD1 on 5 matching bases. The CDR3 is made up of 15 amino acids. In germline, CDR1 is MDHEN, CDR2 SYDVKM. V lost 6 bases to trimming and J lost 4 bases, with 18 bases between them. The CDR3 DNA sequence: TGTGCCAGCAGCTCGGGGGGGGTTAAGAGCACTGAAGCTTTCTTT. Its translation: CASSSGGVKSTEAFF. The full variable domain, with the rest looked up from reference TRBV28 and TRBJ1-1, is DVKVTQSSRYLVKRTGEKVFLECVQDMDHENMFWYRQDPGLGLRLIYFSYDVKMKEKGDIPEGYSVSREKKERFSLILESASTNQTSMYLCASSSGGVKSTEAFFGQGTRLTVV.

This clonotype was counted ten times or more. The chain recombines TRBV2 with TRBJ2-3; D is perhaps TRBD1 or TRBD2 (5 bases each). V dropped 4 bases and J dropped 6 bases, with 14 bases sitting between them. The CDR3 spans 14 residues. The germline V gene has CDR1 SNHLY and CDR2 FYNNEI. The CDR3 coding sequence is TGTGCCAGCAGTGCCGGGACGCGCGTCGATACGCAGTATTTT. It specifies CASSAGTRVDTQYF.

There are a few counts of this clonotype. This chain links TRBV5-1 with TRBJ2-6; D possibly corresponds to TRBD1 (6 bases). The V gene's germline CDR1 is SGHRS and CDR2 YFSETQ. This CDR3 spans 21 amino acids. Trimming removed 2 bases at V and 0 bases at J, with 24 bases between. CDR3: CASSFWDIRTAILSGANVLTF. CDR3 nucleotides: TGCGCCAGCAGCTTTTGGGATATACGGACAGCTATCCTCTCTGGGGCCAACGTCCTGACTTTC.

This clonotype was detected ten times or more. The genes are TRBV27 and TRBJ2-7; D is possibly TRBD2 (6 bases). V was clipped by 6 bases and J by 0 bases, with 18 bases between them. The length of the CDR3 is 16 residues. The germline CDR1 and CDR2 sequences are MNHEY and SMNVEV (reference sequence). DNA for the CDR3: TGTGCCAGCAGCCACCACGGGGCGGGGAACTCCTACGAGCAGTACTTC. The encoded protein is CASSHHGAGNSYEQYF.

This clonotype has a count of ten or more. This chain links TRBV12-3 or TRBV12-4 with TRBJ1-1, with TRBD1 matching over 9 bases. CDR3 size: 14 residues. V lost 5 bases and J lost 1; bases outside the gene matches: 2. The CDR3 DNA reads as TGTGCCAGCAGTGGGGGACAGGGGAACACTGAAGCTTTCTTT. Amino acids: CASSGGQGNTEAFF.

This clonotype was seen more than once but under ten times. The chain employs TRBV19 and TRBJ1-1, with D perhaps matching TRBD1 (5 bases). V dropped 5 bases and J dropped 7 bases, with 8 bases sitting between them. The CDR3 runs to 11 residues. CDR1 is LNHDA and CDR2 is SQIVND in the germline V gene (reference sequence). CDR3 sequence: CASSVGVEAFF. The CDR3 coding sequence is TGTGCCAGTAGTGTGGGGGTTGAAGCTTTCTTT.

V usage is TRBV27 and J usage is TRBJ2-1; either TRBD1 or TRBD2 may fit D (5 bases each). The CDR3 sequence is 14 residues long. V lost 6 bases and J lost 2, with 11 bases in between. CDR1 and CDR2 (germline): MNHEY, SMNVEV (reference sequence). DNA for the CDR3: TGTGCCAGCAGAAGGGACCTCACCTACAATGAGCAGTTCTTC. Its protein is CASRRDLTYNEQFF.

The chain combines TRBV5-1 with TRBJ2-1; 11 positions agree with TRBD2. The CDR3 loop spans 15 amino acids. The V and J ends lost 4 bases and 5 bases, in that order; junction bases with no gene match: 5. CDR1 is SGHRS and CDR2 is YFSETQ in the germline V gene. The CDR3 DNA is TGCGCCAGCAGCCCTACTAGCGGGAGAGACAATGAGCAGTTCTTC. Translation: CASSPTSGRDNEQFF.